Below, 26 T cell receptor beta chains from the same sample are listed, as sequenced in a study of cytomegalovirus exposure and HLA in healthy donors. Amplification used 60 Vbeta primers and 13 Jbeta primers. Profiling relied on immunoSEQ multiplex PCR, and the TCRdb table lists in-frame clones only, not all of them. The sample has 110,000 or so clones, roughly 80% seen once. Sequencing used PBMCs. The receptors here all came from a middle-aged man in good health and CMV-seropositive.

This clone was detected once. The genes are TRBV6-5 and TRBJ2-5, with TRBD2 matching over 8 bases. The assigned J gene may be wrong: the sequence end matches TRBJ2-7 better. Germline V lookup: CDR1 MNHEY, CDR2 SVGAGI. The CDR3 totals 14 residues. This CDR3 is CASRYQGLENEQYF. Written as DNA, the CDR3 is TGTGCCAGCAGGTACCAGGGACTAGAAAACGAGCAGTACTTC.

The V and J genes are TRBV6-6 and TRBJ1-1, with D maybe TRBD1 (6 bases). The CDR3 runs 16 residues. Germline V CDR1 and CDR2: MNHNY, SVGAGI (reference sequence). With 4 bases removed from V and 0 bases from J, the gap between germline ends came to 15 bases. The CDR3 DNA is TGTGCCAGCAGTTCTCAGACAGGTCATATGAACACTGAAGCTTTCTTT. It codes for CASSSQTGHMNTEAFF.

V is TRBV18 and J is TRBJ2-7, with D possibly TRBD1 on 6 matching bases. V was trimmed by 3 bases and J by 0 bases, leaving 9 bases between them. The CDR3 is made up of 14 amino acids. The germline gives CDR1 KGHSH, CDR2 LQKENI. The CDR3 loop is CASSPGAPSYEQYF. For the CDR3, the DNA is TGTGCCAGCTCACCGGGGGCACCCTCCTACGAGCAGTACTTC.

This clone has just a few counts. The CDR3 loop reads CASSLSRVRGNEQYF. The CDR3 nucleotides are TGTGCCAGCAGCTTATCCCGGGTCCGGGGAAACGAGCAGTACTTC. J is TRBJ2-7 and V is TRBV5-8; D might be TRBD2 (5 bases). The CDR3 is 15 amino acids. Per the germline V gene, CDR1 is SGHTS and CDR2 is YDEGEE. Trimming pared 2 bases from V and 5 bases from J, leaving 17 bases between.

V is TRBV5-4 and J is TRBJ1-1; unclear D gene. This CDR3 is 15 amino acids long. Per the germline V gene, CDR1 is SGHNT and CDR2 is YYREEE (reference sequence). V lost 0 bases to trimming and J lost 0 bases, with 9 bases between them. This chain's CDR3 is CASSLAAVMNTEAFF. In DNA form, the CDR3 reads TGTGCCAGCAGCTTGGCGGCGGTTATGAACACTGAAGCTTTCTTT.

This rearrangement joins TRBV5-1 to TRBJ2-1; the D gene is possibly TRBD2 (6 bases). Germline CDR1 reads SGHRS; CDR2 reads YFSETQ. V was trimmed by 6 bases and J by 9 bases, leaving 19 bases between them. This CDR3 region has 14 residues. CDR3 amino acids: CASTRGREASEQFF. CDR3 coding DNA: TGCGCCAGCACCCGGGGCAGGGAGGCGAGTGAGCAGTTCTTC.

This clone was recorded only once. The V call is TRBV15, the J call TRBJ2-1; D remains unclear. The germline gives CDR1 LNHNV, CDR2 YYDKDF (reference sequence). V was clipped by 3 bases and J by 2 bases, with 14 bases between them. This CDR3 has 16 amino acids. CDR3 DNA: TGTGCCACCAGCAGCTTTCGTGAGAGGACCTACAATGAGCAGTTCTTC. Translating gives CATSSFRERTYNEQFF.

This chain links TRBV18 with TRBJ1-2, with TRBD1 matching over 11 bases. The germline CDR1 and CDR2 sequences are KGHSH and LQKENI. V lost 2 bases and J lost 8; bases outside the gene matches: 7. CDR3 length: 15 amino acids. The CDR3 loop is CASSPFRTGGEGYTF. Written as DNA, the CDR3 is TGTGCCAGCTCACCATTTAGGACAGGGGGCGAAGGCTACACCTTC.

This clone has only one observation. The CDR3 sequence is CASSGLIGQGGIQSQHF. CDR3 nucleotides: TGCGCCAGCAGTGGACTTATTGGACAGGGGGGTATCCAGTCCCAGCATTTT. The rearrangement joins TRBV10-2 to TRBJ1-5, with 10 bases that match TRBD1. Germline-derived CDR1 and CDR2 are WSHSY and SAAADI. V lost 4 bases, J lost 11 bases, and 17 bases stayed unmatched. This CDR3 contains 17 residues.

The V call is TRBV5-1, the J call TRBJ2-5; no clear D. Germline V CDR1 and CDR2: SGHRS, YFSETQ. The V end lost 7 bases, the J end lost 2 bases, and 12 bases lay between the germline ends. The CDR3 runs to 13 residues. The CDR3 DNA sequence: TGCGCCAGCGGCAGGCAGCCACAAGAGACCCAGTACTTC. Its translation is CASGRQPQETQYF. The entire variable domain, with the rest obtained from reference TRBV5-1 and TRBJ2-5, is as follows: KAGVTQTPRYLIKTRGQQVTLSCSPISGHRSVSWYQQTPGQGLQFLFEYFSETQRNKGNFPGRFSGRQFSNSRSEMNVSTLELGDSALYLCASGRQPQETQYFGPGTRLLVL.

The CDR3: CAWTITGNEQFF. CDR3 in DNA: TGTGCCTGGACCATAACGGGTAATGAGCAGTTCTTC. The chain has TRBV30 and TRBJ2-1; the D is unclear. V was pared by 4 bases and J by 7 bases, with 11 bases between. This CDR3 region has 12 residues. Germline CDR1 is GTSNPN and CDR2 is SVGIG (reference sequence).

This clone has more than one count but fewer than ten. J is TRBJ2-5 and V is TRBV28; weak D call: TRBD2 (6 bases). The CDR3 consists of 15 residues. V was pared by 2 bases and J by 4 bases, with 14 bases between. Germline V gene data show CDR1 as MDHEN and CDR2 as SYDVKM. The chain's CDR3 is CASSLPGGGGETQYF. DNA for the CDR3: TGTGCCAGCAGTTTACCCGGTGGGGGAGGAGAGACCCAGTACTTC.

CDR3 amino acids: CASIPALVFSEQYF. The CDR3, as DNA: TGTGCCAGCATCCCGGCACTAGTTTTCAGCGAGCAGTACTTC. J is TRBJ2-7 and V is TRBV28; tentatively, D is TRBD2 (5 bases). The CDR3 runs 14 residues. Germline CDR1 and CDR2: MDHEN and SYDVKM. V lost 7 bases, J lost 6 bases, and 19 bases lay in between.

The genes are TRBV7-2 and TRBJ2-1; TRBD2 agrees at 9 bases. V was pared by 1 base and J by 10 bases, with 8 bases of the junction left unmatched. Germline lookup yields CDR1 SGHTA and CDR2 FQGNSA. The CDR3 length is 15 residues. The CDR3 sequence: CASSLGREGAGEQFF. As DNA, the CDR3 is TGTGCCAGCAGCTTAGGGCGGGAGGGGGCCGGGGAGCAGTTCTTC.

The chain combines TRBV7-2 with TRBJ2-4; D may be TRBD2 (5 bases). Germline V gives CDR1 SGHTA, CDR2 FQGNSA. The germline V and J ends were trimmed by 4 bases and 3 bases, with 16 bases remaining between them. The CDR3 covers 16 residues. The CDR3 region has the DNA TGTGCCAGCAGCTCCCCGGGTTCGGGGAGCAAAAACATTCAGTACTTC. It specifies CASSSPGSGSKNIQYF.

The CDR3: CASNGVQFEQYF. As DNA, the CDR3 is TGTGCCAGCAACGGGGTTCAATTCGAGCAGTACTTC. This sequence joins TRBV28 and TRBJ2-7, with a possible D match to TRBD2 (5 bases). The CDR3 length is 12 residues. Germline loops: CDR1 MDHEN, CDR2 SYDVKM. V gave up 7 bases and J gave up 6 bases, with 13 bases separating them.

This clone has a handful of counts. The chain carries TRBV9 and TRBJ2-5, with 9 bases aligning to TRBD1. Matching the DNA end better, TRBJ2-7 makes the J call doubtful. Germline V lookup: CDR1 SGDLS, CDR2 YYNGEE. There are 15 residues in the CDR3. The CDR3 loop is CASSVEGQGLDEQYF. The CDR3 DNA is TGTGCCAGCAGCGTAGAAGGACAGGGGCTGGACGAGCAGTACTTC.

This clone was counted only a few times. The rearrangement uses TRBV7-6 and TRBJ2-3; TRBD2 matches 9 bases. The CDR3 length is 15 residues. Germline V gene data show CDR1 as SGHVS and CDR2 as FNYEAQ. The V gene end was trimmed by 1 base and the J gene end by 7 bases; junction bases not matched to a gene: 6. CDR3 in amino acids: CASSLGREGVYTQYF. The CDR3 bases are TGTGCCAGCAGCTTAGGGCGGGAGGGAGTGTATACGCAGTATTTT.

The chain recombines TRBV19 with TRBJ2-5; D gene uncertain. Germline-derived CDR1 and CDR2 are LNHDA and SQIVND (reference sequence). V was shortened by 0 bases and J by 5 bases, with 10 bases between the two germline ends. The CDR3 spans 14 residues. CDR3 coding DNA: TGTGCCAGTAGTATAGAGGCAGGTAGGGAGACCCAGTACTTC. Its translation: CASSIEAGRETQYF.

The chain combines TRBV6-1 with TRBJ2-5; TRBD1 aligns across 9 bases. This CDR3 comprises 14 residues. Germline values: CDR1 MNHNS, CDR2 SASEGT. Trimming at V came to 9 bases and at J to 5 bases, leaving 10 bases not matched to a gene. The CDR3 sequence is CASQGGTGWETQYF. The CDR3 bases are TGTGCCAGTCAAGGGGGGACAGGGTGGGAGACCCAGTACTTC.

A few counts support this clone. This sequence joins TRBV27 and TRBJ1-2; D is undetermined. The V end lost 2 bases, the J end lost 4 bases, and 8 bases lay between the germline ends. This CDR3 comprises 13 residues. Germline V gene data show CDR1 as MNHEY and CDR2 as SMNVEV (reference sequence). In DNA, the CDR3 is TGTGCCAGCAGTTTAAATTCAGTCTATGGCTACACCTTC. Protein: CASSLNSVYGYTF.

The J gene is TRBJ2-1, the V gene TRBV30; D might be TRBD1 (6 bases). Germline-derived CDR1 and CDR2 are GTSNPN and SVGIG (reference sequence). V was trimmed by 2 bases and J by 1 base, leaving 9 bases between them. This CDR3 has 14 amino acids. The CDR3 region has the DNA TGTGCCTGGAGTAGCCAGGGGTCCTACAATGAGCAGTTCTTC. Amino acids: CAWSSQGSYNEQFF. Full variable domain (outside the CDR3, taken from reference TRBV30 and TRBJ2-1): SQTIHQWPATLVQPVGSPLSLECTVEGTSNPNLYWYRQAAGRGLQLLFYSVGIGQISSEVPQNLSASRPQDRQFILSSKKLLLSDSGFYLCAWSSQGSYNEQFFGPGTRLTVL.

This clone was observed a handful of times. V is TRBV19 and J is TRBJ1-1; 8 nucleotides match TRBD1. The CDR3 is made up of 14 amino acids. Germline V gene sequence: CDR1 LNHDA, CDR2 SQIVND (reference sequence). Losses at the gene ends were 3 bases for V and 5 bases for J; bases not matched to a gene: 5. The CDR3 bases are TGTGCCAGTAGTATCGACAGGGGTGGAACTGAAGCTTTCTTT. This translates into CASSIDRGGTEAFF.

This clone has more than one count but fewer than ten. The chain uses TRBV21-1 and TRBJ1-4. TRBV21-1 is a pseudogene. The CDR3 is 13 residues long. This chain's CDR3 is CASSRELDEKLFF. The CDR3 region has the DNA TGTGCCAGCTCTCGGGAACTAGATGAAAAACTGTTTTTT.

The V and J genes are TRBV6-5 and TRBJ1-5; D not resolved. V lost 4 bases, J lost 4 bases, and 8 bases lay in between. The CDR3 has 13 residues. The germline V gene encodes CDR1 MNHEY and CDR2 SVGAGI. CDR3 in DNA: TGTGCCAGCAGTTCAACTCCTAATCAGCCCCAGCATTTT. Translation: CASSSTPNQPQHF.

This chain uses TRBV4-1 with TRBJ2-3; D is perhaps TRBD1 (5 bases). Germline CDR1 reads MGHRA; CDR2 reads YSYEKL. This CDR3 spans 16 amino acids. The germline V and J ends were trimmed by 3 bases and 6 bases, with 19 bases remaining between them. The CDR3 region is CASSQMDTFKGDTQYF. The DNA for the CDR3 is TGCGCCAGCAGCCAGATGGACACTTTTAAGGGGGATACGCAGTATTTT.